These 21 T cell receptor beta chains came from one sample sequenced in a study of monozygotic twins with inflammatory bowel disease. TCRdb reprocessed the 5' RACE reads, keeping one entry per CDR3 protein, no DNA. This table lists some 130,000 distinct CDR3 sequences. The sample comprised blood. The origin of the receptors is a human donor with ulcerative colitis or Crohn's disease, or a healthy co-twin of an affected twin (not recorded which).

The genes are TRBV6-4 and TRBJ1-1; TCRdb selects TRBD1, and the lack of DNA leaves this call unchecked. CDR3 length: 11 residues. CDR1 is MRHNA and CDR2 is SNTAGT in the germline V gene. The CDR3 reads CASREGQEAFF.

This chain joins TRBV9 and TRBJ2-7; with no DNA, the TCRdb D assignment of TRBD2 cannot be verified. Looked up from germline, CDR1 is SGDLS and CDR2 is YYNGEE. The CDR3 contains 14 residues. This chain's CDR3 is CASSAEGLRDEQYF.

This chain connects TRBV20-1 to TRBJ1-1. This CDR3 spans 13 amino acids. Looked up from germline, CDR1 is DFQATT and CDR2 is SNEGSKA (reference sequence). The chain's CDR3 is CSARWRLNTEAFF.

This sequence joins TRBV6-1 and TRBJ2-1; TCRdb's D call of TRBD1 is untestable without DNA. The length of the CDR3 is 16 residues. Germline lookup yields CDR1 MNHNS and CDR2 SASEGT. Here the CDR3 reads CASRGGAGGSYNEQFF.

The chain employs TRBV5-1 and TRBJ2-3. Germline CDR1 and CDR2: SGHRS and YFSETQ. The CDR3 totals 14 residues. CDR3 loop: CASSFLDRADTQYF.

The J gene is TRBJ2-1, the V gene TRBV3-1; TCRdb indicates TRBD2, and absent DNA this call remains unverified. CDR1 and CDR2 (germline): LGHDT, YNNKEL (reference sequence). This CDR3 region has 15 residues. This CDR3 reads CASSQESGRAVEQFF.

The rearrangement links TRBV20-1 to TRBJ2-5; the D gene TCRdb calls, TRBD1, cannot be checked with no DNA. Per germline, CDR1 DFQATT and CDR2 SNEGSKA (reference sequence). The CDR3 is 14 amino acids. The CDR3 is CSASWTGRVVTQYF.

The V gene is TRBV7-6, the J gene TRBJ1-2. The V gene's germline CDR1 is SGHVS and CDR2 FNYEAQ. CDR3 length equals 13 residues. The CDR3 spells CASSSSGSVGYTF.

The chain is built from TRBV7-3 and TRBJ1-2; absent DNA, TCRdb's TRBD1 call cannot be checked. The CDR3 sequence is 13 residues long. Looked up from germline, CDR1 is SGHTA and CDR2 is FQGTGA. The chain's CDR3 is CASSLTGDGGYTF.

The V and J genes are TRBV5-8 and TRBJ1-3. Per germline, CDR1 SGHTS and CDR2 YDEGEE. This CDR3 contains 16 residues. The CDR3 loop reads CASSLAAGTSGNTIYF.

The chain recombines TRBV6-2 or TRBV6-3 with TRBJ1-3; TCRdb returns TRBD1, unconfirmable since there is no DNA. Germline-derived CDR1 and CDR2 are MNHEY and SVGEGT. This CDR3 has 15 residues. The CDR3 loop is CASNRPQGRESTIYF.

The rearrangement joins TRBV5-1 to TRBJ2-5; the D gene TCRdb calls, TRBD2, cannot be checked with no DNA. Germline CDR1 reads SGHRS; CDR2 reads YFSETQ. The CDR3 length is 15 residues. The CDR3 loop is CASSRLLGGKETQYF.

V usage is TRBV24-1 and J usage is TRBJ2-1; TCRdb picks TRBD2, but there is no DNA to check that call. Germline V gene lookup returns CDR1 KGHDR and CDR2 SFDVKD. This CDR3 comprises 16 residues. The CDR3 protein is CATSAEGGGRYNEQFF.

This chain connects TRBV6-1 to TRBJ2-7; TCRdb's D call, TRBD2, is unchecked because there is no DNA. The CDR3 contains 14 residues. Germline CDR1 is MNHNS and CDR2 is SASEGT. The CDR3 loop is CASSGLAGPYEQYF.

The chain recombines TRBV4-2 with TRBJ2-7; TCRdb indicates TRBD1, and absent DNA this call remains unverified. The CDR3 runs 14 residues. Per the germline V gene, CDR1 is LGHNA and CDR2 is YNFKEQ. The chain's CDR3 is CASSQDSGAREQYF.

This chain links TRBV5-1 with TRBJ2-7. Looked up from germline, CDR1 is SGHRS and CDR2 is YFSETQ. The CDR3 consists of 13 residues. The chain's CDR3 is CASSLDGSREQYF.

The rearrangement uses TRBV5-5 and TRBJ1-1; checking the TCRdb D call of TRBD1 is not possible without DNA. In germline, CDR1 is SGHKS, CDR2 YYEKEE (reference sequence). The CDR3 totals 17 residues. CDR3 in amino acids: CASRPDPGQGTNTEAYF.

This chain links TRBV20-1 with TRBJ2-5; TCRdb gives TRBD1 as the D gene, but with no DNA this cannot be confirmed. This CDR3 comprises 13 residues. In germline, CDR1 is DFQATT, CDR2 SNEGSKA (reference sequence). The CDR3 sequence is CSADGGAQETQYF.

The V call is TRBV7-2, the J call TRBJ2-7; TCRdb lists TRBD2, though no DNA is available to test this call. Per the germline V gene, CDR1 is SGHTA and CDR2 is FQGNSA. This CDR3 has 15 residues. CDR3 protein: CASSFISGGAYEQYF.

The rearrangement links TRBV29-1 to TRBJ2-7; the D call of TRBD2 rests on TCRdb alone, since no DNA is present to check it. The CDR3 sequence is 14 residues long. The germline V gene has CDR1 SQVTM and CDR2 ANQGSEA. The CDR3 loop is CSVGGLADTYEQYF.

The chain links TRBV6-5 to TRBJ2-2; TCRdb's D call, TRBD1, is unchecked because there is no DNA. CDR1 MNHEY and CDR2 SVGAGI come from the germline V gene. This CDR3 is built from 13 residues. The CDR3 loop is CASSSGWAGELFF.